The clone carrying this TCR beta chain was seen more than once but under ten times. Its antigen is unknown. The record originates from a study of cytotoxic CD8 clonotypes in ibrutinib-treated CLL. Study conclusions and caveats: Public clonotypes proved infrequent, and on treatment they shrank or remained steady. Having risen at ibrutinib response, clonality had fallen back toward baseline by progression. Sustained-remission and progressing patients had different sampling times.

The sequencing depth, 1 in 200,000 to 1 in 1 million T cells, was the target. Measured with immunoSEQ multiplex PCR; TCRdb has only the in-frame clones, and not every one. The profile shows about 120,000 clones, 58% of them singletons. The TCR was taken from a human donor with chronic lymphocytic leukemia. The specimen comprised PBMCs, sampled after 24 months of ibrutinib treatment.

CDR3 DNA: TGTGCCTGGACATTGGGTCTCACTGAAGCTTTCTTT. Translation gives CAWTLGLTEAFF. The chain employs TRBV30 and TRBJ1-1; D is unresolved. The CDR3 is made up of 12 amino acids. Germline assignment: CDR1 GTSNPN and CDR2 SVGIG (reference sequence). Between the trimmed V and J ends, which lost 4 bases and 4 bases, there was a span of 10 bases.